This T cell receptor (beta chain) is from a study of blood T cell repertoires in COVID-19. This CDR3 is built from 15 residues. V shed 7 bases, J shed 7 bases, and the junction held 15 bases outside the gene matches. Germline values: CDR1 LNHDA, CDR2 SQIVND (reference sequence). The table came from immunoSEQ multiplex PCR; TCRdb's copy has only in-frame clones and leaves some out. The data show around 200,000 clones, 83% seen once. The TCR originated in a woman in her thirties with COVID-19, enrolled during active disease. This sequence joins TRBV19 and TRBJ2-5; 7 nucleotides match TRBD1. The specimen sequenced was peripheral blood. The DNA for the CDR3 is TGTGCCAGTACTCAGACAGGGAGCCTCCTTGGGACCCAGTACTTC. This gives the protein CASTQTGSLLGTQYF.